These T cell receptor beta chains were read from a single sample in a study of T cell changes during pregnancy in multiple sclerosis. Assay used: immunoSEQ multiplex PCR; TCRdb lists only in-frame clones, some missing. The sample holds 30,000 to 35,000 clones, roughly nine tenths seen once. The sequencing here drew on CD8+ T cells from peripheral blood mononuclear cells, taken before pregnancy. The receptors derive from a female donor with multiple sclerosis, enrolled in a pregnancy study. Both conserved end residues are part of each CDR3. A D gene is named only where the DNA matches it firmly. Clone size appears in some rows only: once, few, many, or a class for an expanded clone.

J gene	V gene	clone size	D gene	CDR3 protein	CDR3 DNA
TRBJ2-7	TRBV5-6	-	TRBD2	CASSLVGLEVEQYF	TGTGCCAGCAGCTTGGTCGGACTAGAAGTCGAGCAGTACTTC
TRBJ2-1	TRBV19	-	-	CASSWGTPDNEQFF	TGTGCCAGTAGTTGGGGGACACCCGACAATGAGCAGTTCTTC
TRBJ2-7	TRBV30	-	TRBD1	CAWSSGQSYEQYF	TGTGCCTGGAGCTCGGGACAGTCCTACGAGCAGTACTTC
TRBJ2-5	TRBV19	-	-	CASSLSGYQETQYF	TGTGCCAGTAGTCTAAGCGGCTACCAAGAGACCCAGTACTTC
TRBJ1-1	TRBV5-5	-	-	CASRRQARGITEAFF	TGTGCCAGCAGGAGACAGGCCAGAGGTATCACTGAAGCTTTCTTT
TRBJ1-2	TRBV28	-	-	CASSFSGSIYGYTF	TGTGCCAGCAGTTTTTCTGGTAGTATATATGGCTACACCTTC
TRBJ2-5	TRBV5-6	-	-	CASKSVADLQETQYF	TGTGCCAGCAAGAGCGTAGCGGATTTGCAAGAGACCCAGTACTTC
TRBJ2-3	TRBV7-3	-	-	CASSLSSPADTQYF	TGTGCCAGCAGCTTAAGTTCGCCAGCAGATACGCAGTATTTT
TRBJ1-1	TRBV4-1	-	-	CASSQDRRGAGTEAFF	TGCGCCAGCAGCCAAGATCGTCGGGGGGCGGGCACTGAAGCTTTCTTT
TRBJ2-3	TRBV6-4	medium-sized	TRBD2	CASSDGGGSTDTQYF	TGTGCCAGCAGTGACGGCGGGGGGAGCACAGATACGCAGTATTTT
TRBJ1-6	TRBV2	-	TRBD1	CASGRGLSPLHF	TGTGCCAGTGGAAGGGGGCTGTCACCCCTCCACTTT
TRBJ2-3	TRBV5-6	-	-	CASSPPVRPDTQYF	TGTGCCAGCAGCCCCCCAGTGCGGCCAGATACGCAGTATTTT
TRBJ1-1	TRBV9	-	-	CASRSTGNTEAFF	TGTGCCAGCAGATCGACAGGAAACACTGAAGCTTTCTTT
TRBJ2-7	TRBV9	-	-	CASSEGDGLTYEQYF	TGTGCCAGCAGCGAGGGGGACGGGTTAACCTACGAGCAGTACTTC
TRBJ2-7	TRBV2	once	-	CASRREYYEQYF	TGTGCCAGCAGGCGTGAGTACTACGAGCAGTACTTC
TRBJ1-1	TRBV18	once	-	CASSPLDRLTEAFF	TGTGCCAGCTCACCGCTCGACAGGTTAACTGAAGCTTTCTTT
TRBJ1-4	TRBV10-1	-	-	CASSESEAGLLFF	TGCGCCAGCAGTGAGTCTGAAGCGGGCCTCCTGTTTTTT
TRBJ2-7	TRBV28	-	TRBD1	CASTGGTGLLYEQYF	TGTGCCAGCACAGGGGGGACAGGACTTTTGTACGAGCAGTACTTC
TRBJ2-5	TRBV29-1	-	-	CSVDRIPQETQYF	TGCAGCGTAGACAGGATTCCTCAAGAGACCCAGTACTTC
TRBJ2-5	TRBV9	-	TRBD2	CASSEAGYQETQYF	TGTGCCAGCAGCGAAGCGGGATACCAAGAGACCCAGTACTTC